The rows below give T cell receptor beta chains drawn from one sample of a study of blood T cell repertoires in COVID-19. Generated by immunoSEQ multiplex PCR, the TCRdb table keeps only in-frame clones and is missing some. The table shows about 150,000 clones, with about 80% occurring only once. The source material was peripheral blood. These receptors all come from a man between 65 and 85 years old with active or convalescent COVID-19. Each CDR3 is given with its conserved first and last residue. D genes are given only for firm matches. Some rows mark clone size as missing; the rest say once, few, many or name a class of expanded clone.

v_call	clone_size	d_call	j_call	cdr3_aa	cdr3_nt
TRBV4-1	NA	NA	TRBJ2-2	CASSRPGTGELFF	TGCGCCAGCAGCCGCCCAGGGACCGGGGAGCTGTTTTTT
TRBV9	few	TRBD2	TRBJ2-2	CASSAPRGAGEMYTGELFF	TGTGCCAGCAGCGCCCCCCGGGGAGCGGGAGAAATGTACACCGGGGAGCTGTTTTTT
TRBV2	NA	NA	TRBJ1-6	CASRGQGYNSPLHF	TGTGCCAGCAGGGGCCAGGGGTATAATTCACCCCTCCACTTT
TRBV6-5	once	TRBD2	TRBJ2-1	CASSYSSSGLYNEQFF	TGTGCCAGCAGTTACTCGTCTAGCGGCCTATACAATGAGCAGTTCTTC
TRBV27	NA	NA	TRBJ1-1	CASSPFGVNTEAFF	TGTGCCAGCAGCCCCTTTGGAGTAAACACTGAAGCTTTCTTT
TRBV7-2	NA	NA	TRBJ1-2	CATAASGDRAHPNYGYTF	TGTGCCACCGCCGCGAGTGGTGACAGAGCACATCCTAACTATGGCTACACCTTC
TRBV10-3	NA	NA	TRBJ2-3	CATNPGGPDTQYF	TGTGCCACCAACCCCGGAGGGCCAGATACGCAGTATTTT
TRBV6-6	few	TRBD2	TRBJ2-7	CATGGAYEQYF	TGTGCCACCGGGGGGGCCTACGAGCAGTACTTC
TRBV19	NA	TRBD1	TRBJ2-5	CASSIGGTGRETQYF	TGTGCCAGTAGTATCGGGGGGACAGGGCGGGAGACCCAGTACTTC
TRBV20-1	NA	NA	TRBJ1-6	CSASRGIGDSPLHF	TGCAGTGCTAGTCGGGGGATAGGTGATTCACCCCTCCACTTT
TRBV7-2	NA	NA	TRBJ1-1	CASSLAGGNTEAFF	TGTGCCAGCAGCTTAGCAGGGGGTAACACTGAAGCTTTCTTT
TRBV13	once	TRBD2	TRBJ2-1	CASSLEGLAGGPSSWQFF	TGTGCCAGCAGCTTAGAGGGACTAGCGGGGGGCCCCTCTTCATGGCAGTTCTTC
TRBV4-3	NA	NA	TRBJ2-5	CASSQFLPAGTPVRGARETQYF	TGCGCCAGCAGCCAATTTCTGCCAGCCGGGACTCCCGTCCGTGGAGCAAGAGAGACCCAGTACTTC
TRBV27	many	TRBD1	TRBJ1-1	CASSAYRDRGRNTEAFF	TGTGCCAGCAGTGCGTACCGGGACAGGGGACGGAACACTGAAGCTTTCTTT
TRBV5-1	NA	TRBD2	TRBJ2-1	CASSSGGSSYNEQFF	TGCGCCAGCAGCTCGGGGGGGAGCTCCTACAATGAGCAGTTCTTC
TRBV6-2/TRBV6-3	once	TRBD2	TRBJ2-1	CASSPGTSPYNEQFF	TGTGCCAGCAGCCCCGGGACTAGCCCCTACAATGAGCAGTTCTTC
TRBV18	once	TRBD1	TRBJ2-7	CASSPRKGADEQYF	TGTGCCAGCTCACCACGAAAGGGGGCCGACGAGCAGTACTTC
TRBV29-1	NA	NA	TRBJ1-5	CSVQDSSSNQPQHF	TGCAGCGTCCAAGACAGTAGTAGCAATCAGCCCCAGCATTTT
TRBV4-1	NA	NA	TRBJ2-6	CASSQGSSGANVLTF	TGCGCCAGCAGCCAAGGCAGCTCTGGGGCCAACGTCCTGACTTTC
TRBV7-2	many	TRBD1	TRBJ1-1	CASSIQGGLYEAFF	TGTGCCAGCAGCATACAGGGGGGGTTGTATGAAGCTTTCTTT
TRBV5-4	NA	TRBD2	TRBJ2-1	CASSATSGPYNEQFF	TGTGCCAGCAGCGCGACTAGCGGGCCTTACAATGAGCAGTTCTTC
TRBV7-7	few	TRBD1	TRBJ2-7	CASSLGGRDRANEQYF	TGTGCCAGCAGCTTAGGAGGACGGGACAGGGCTAACGAGCAGTACTTC
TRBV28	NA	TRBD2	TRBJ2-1	CASRWTSGSSYNEQFF	TGTGCCAGCAGATGGACTAGCGGGAGCTCCTACAATGAGCAGTTCTTC
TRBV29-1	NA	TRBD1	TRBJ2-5	CSVEGRGPMWETQYF	TGCAGCGTTGAGGGTAGGGGGCCTATGTGGGAGACCCAGTACTTC
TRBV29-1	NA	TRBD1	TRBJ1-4	CSVTHTGVTNEKLFF	TGCAGCGTTACCCATACAGGGGTAACTAATGAAAAACTGTTTTTT
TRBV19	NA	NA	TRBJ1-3	CATTVRRGSGNTIYF	TGTGCCACTACCGTCCGGAGGGGCTCTGGAAACACCATATATTTT
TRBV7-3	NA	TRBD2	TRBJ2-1	CASSTTSGGYNEQFF	TGTGCCAGCAGTACTACTTCGGGAGGCTACAATGAGCAGTTCTTC
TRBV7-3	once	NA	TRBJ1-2	CASSLRAGSLLLF	TGTGCCAGCAGCTTAAGGGCAGGCTCACTTCTCCTATTC
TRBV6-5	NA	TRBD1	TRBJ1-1	CASSYPGQMNTEAFF	TGTGCCAGCAGTTACCCGGGACAGATGAACACTGAAGCTTTCTTT
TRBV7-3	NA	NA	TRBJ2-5	CASSLGQGLSETQYF	TGTGCCAGCAGCTTAGGTCAGGGTCTAAGCGAGACCCAGTACTTC
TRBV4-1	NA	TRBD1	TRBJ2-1	CASSPTGTGNNEQFF	TGCGCCAGCAGCCCAACCGGGACAGGCAACAATGAGCAGTTCTTC
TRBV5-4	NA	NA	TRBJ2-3	CASSPPPRPSGTDTQYF	TGTGCCAGCAGCCCTCCCCCGAGGCCCTCGGGCACAGATACGCAGTATTTT
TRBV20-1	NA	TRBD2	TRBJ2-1	CSASTSGSANEQFF	TGCAGTGCGAGTACTAGCGGGAGTGCCAATGAGCAGTTCTTC
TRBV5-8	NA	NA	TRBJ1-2	CASSLMAQGGYGYTF	TGTGCCAGCAGCTTGATGGCACAGGGAGGGTATGGCTACACCTTC
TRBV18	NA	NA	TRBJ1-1	CASSQNRAEAEAFF	TGTGCCAGCTCGCAAAACCGGGCGGAGGCTGAAGCTTTCTTT
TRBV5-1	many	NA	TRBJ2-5	CASSLSAGSKTQYF	TGCGCCAGCAGCTTGTCGGCAGGCTCCAAGACCCAGTACTTC
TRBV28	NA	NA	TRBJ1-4	CASSLTGFGEKLFF	TGTGCCAGCAGTTTAACAGGGTTTGGGGAAAAACTGTTTTTT
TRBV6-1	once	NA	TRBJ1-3	CASSDIQDSNGRNTIYF	TGTGCCAGCAGTGATATTCAGGACTCTAACGGAAGAAACACCATATATTTT
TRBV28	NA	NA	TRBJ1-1	CASSPDLNTEAFF	TGTGCCAGCAGTCCAGACTTGAACACTGAAGCTTTCTTT
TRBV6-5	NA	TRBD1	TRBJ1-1	CASGTGMNTEAFF	TGTGCCAGCGGGACAGGGATGAACACTGAAGCTTTCTTT
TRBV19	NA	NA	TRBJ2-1	CAARGRYNEQFF	TGTGCCGCCAGGGGAAGATACAATGAGCAGTTCTTC
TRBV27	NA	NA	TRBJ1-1	CASSRPGRDTEAFF	TGTGCCAGCAGTCGCCCCGGGAGGGACACTGAAGCTTTCTTT
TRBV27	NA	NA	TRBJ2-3	CASSPSTDTQYF	TGTGCCAGCAGTCCGTCCACAGATACGCAGTATTTT
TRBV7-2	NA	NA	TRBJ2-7	CASSLSRSYEQYF	TGTGCCAGCAGCTTAAGTAGGAGCTACGAGCAGTACTTC
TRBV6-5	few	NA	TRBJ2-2	CASSYLTGIYTGELFF	TGTGCCAGCAGTTACTTGACCGGGATCTACACCGGGGAGCTGTTTTTT
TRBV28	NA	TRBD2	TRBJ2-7	CASSPGLADPSYEQYF	TGTGCCAGCAGCCCGGGACTAGCGGATCCGTCCTACGAGCAGTACTTC
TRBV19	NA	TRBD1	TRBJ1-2	CASSIASFVRTGDGYTF	TGTGCCAGTAGTATAGCTTCGTTCGTGAGGACAGGCGATGGCTACACCTTC
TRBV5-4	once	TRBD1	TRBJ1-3	CASSLASQGGNTIYF	TGTGCCAGCAGCTTGGCCTCACAGGGGGGAAACACCATATATTTT
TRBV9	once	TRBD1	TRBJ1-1	CASSPRQGGAEAFF	TGTGCCAGCAGCCCCCGACAGGGAGGTGCTGAAGCTTTCTTT
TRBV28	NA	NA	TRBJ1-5	CASSTTGNQPQHF	TGTGCCAGCAGTACTACGGGCAATCAGCCCCAGCATTTT
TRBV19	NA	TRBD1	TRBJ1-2	CASRKDRGYGYTF	TGTGCCAGTAGGAAAGACAGGGGCTATGGCTACACCTTC
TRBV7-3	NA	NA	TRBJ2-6	CASSLQRGANVLTF	TGTGCCAGCAGCCTACAGAGAGGGGCCAACGTCCTGACTTTC
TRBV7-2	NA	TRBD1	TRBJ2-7	CASSPGQENYEQYF	TGTGCCAGCAGCCCGGGACAGGAAAACTACGAGCAGTACTTC